The clone carrying this T cell receptor beta chain was detected many times. All patients reached thyroid surgery having received no treatment beforehand. TCRdb reanalyzed the PCR reads via MiXCR. The data contain approximately 38,000 clones, roughly a sixth of them singletons. The data were obtained in a study of metastatic and nonmetastatic thyroid tumors. In the study overall: Thyroid patients, malignant and benign, had repertoires compared across blood and tumor or nodule tissue.

This clonotype was obtained from a female donor with papillary thyroid cancer or a benign thyroid nodule (not recorded which). Some clones in this sample may be carry-over from other donors' samples. What was sequenced was blood.

The CDR3 DNA follows: TGTGCCAGCAGTTTTGACACAGATACGCAGTATTTT. Translated, it gives CASSFDTDTQYF. The J gene is TRBJ2-3, the V gene TRBV27; D remains ambiguous. V was cut by 3 bases and J by 2 bases, with 3 bases left in between. The CDR3 sequence is 12 residues long. Germline V lookup: CDR1 MNHEY, CDR2 SMNVEV (reference sequence).